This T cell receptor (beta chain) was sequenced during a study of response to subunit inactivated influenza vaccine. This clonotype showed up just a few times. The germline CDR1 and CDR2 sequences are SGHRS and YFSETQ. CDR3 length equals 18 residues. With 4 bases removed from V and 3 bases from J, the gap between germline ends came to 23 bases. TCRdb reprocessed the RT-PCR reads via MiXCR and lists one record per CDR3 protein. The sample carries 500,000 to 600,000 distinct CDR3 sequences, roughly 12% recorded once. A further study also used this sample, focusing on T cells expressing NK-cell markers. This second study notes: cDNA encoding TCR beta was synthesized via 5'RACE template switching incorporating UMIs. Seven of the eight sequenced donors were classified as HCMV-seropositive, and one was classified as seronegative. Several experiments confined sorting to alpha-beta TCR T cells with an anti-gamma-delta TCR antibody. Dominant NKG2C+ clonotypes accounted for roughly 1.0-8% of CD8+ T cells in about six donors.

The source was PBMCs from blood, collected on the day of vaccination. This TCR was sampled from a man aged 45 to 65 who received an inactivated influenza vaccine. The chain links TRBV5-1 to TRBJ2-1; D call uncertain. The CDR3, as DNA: TGCGCCAGCAGCCCTAAGGGCCTCTGGCAGGTGGGCTACAATGAGCAGTTCTTC. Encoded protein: CASSPKGLWQVGYNEQFF.